The 11 T cell receptor beta chains given below trace back to one sample, sequenced in a study of OX40 agonist ivuxolimab in advanced cancers. Profiling relied on immunoSEQ multiplex PCR, and the TCRdb table lists in-frame clones only, not all of them. Counted here are 65,000 to 85,000 clones, over 75% occurring once; the ten biggest clones make up around 2.9%. This specimen consisted of CD4+ or CD8+ T cells sorted from blood, obtained in a trial of the OX40 agonist ivuxolimab. The receptor source for this set is an adult with an advanced solid tumor such as melanoma, head and neck, liver or kidney cancer.

V is TRBV7-3 and J is TRBJ1-6; 7 bases are a match to TRBD1. V shed 0 bases and J 9 bases; nucleotides not matched to a gene: 5. Germline assignment: CDR1 SGHTA and CDR2 FQGTGA. The CDR3 length is 15 residues. DNA for the CDR3: TGTGCCAGCAGCTTAACTCAGGGGGAGAGTTCACCCCTCCACTTT. This encodes CASSLTQGESSPLHF.

This clone was recorded only once. V gene TRBV10-3 combines with J gene TRBJ1-3; weak D call: TRBD1 (6 bases). The CDR3 has 15 amino acids. Trimming removed 3 bases from V and 1 base from J, with 10 bases in between. The germline V gene encodes CDR1 ENHRY and CDR2 SYGVKD. In nucleotides, the CDR3 is TGTGCCATCAGTGAAACAGGGACTTCTGGAAACACCATATATTTT. This gives the protein CAISETGTSGNTIYF.

The chain couples TRBV19 to TRBJ1-4; D is undetermined. Germline assignment: CDR1 LNHDA and CDR2 SQIVND (reference sequence). V lost 5 bases and J 0 bases, leaving 10 bases between the germline ends. The CDR3 has 15 amino acids. CDR3 amino acids: CASSSGIATNEKLFF. CDR3 nucleotide sequence: TGTGCCAGTAGTTCCGGGATTGCAACTAATGAAAAACTGTTTTTT.

The chain has TRBV11-3 and TRBJ1-1, with 7 bases lining up with TRBD1. This CDR3 spans 16 amino acids. Germline CDR1 reads SGHNT; CDR2 reads YENEEA. V was clipped by 2 bases and J by 1 base; unmatched bases: 7. CDR3 DNA: TGTGCCAGCAGCTTACACATCGGACAGGAGAACACTGAAGCTTTCTTT. This codes for CASSLHIGQENTEAFF.

This clone was counted only a few times. The rearrangement joins TRBV7-9 to TRBJ2-7, with 9 bases aligning to TRBD1. J was trimmed by 3 bases and V by 1 base; bases with no gene match: 4. CDR1 and CDR2 from the germline V gene are SEHNR and FQNEAQ (reference sequence). This CDR3 is built from 15 residues. CDR3 DNA sequence: TGTGCCAGCAGCTTAGTGTACAGGGGGCTCTACGAGCAGTACTTC. It translates to CASSLVYRGLYEQYF.

V and J are TRBV10-3 and TRBJ2-3; 7 nucleotides agree with TRBD2. V was pared by 2 bases and J by 4 bases, with 6 bases of the junction left unmatched. This CDR3 is built from 15 residues. CDR1 is ENHRY, CDR2 SYGVKD, per germline. CDR3: CAISEKTSSADTQYF. The CDR3 DNA is TGTGCCATCAGTGAGAAGACTAGCTCTGCAGATACGCAGTATTTT.

The chain uses TRBV19 and TRBJ1-5; D gene ambiguous. The CDR3 totals 15 residues. The V gene's germline CDR1 is LNHDA and CDR2 SQIVND (reference sequence). V was clipped by 10 bases and J by 5 bases, with 21 bases between them. CDR3 sequence (DNA): TGTGCCACCAGAAGGGCAGGAGGATTCGATCAGCCCCAGCATTTT. This gives the protein CATRRAGGFDQPQHF.

J is TRBJ2-7 and V is TRBV27, with 10 bases matching TRBD1. CDR3 length: 17 amino acids. The germline V gene has CDR1 MNHEY and CDR2 SMNVEV (reference sequence). The ends lost 5 bases at V and 5 bases at J; junction bases unmatched: 15. The CDR3 is CASSLNYLGTGDHEQYF. As DNA, the CDR3 is TGTGCCAGCAGTCTGAACTATCTTGGGACAGGGGATCACGAGCAGTACTTC.

The CDR3 here is CASISWAGNTIYF. Here the CDR3 DNA reads TGTGCCAGCATTAGCTGGGCTGGAAACACCATATATTTT. This chain connects TRBV25-1 to TRBJ1-3; D gene ambiguous. Trimming removed 7 bases at V and 2 bases at J, with 9 bases between. CDR1 is MGHDK and CDR2 is SYGVNS in the germline V gene. The CDR3 contains 13 residues.

The CDR3 loop is CASSRRALAQLNTEAFF. The CDR3 DNA sequence: TGTGCCAGTAGTAGACGGGCGCTCGCCCAGCTGAACACTGAAGCTTTCTTT. The chain carries TRBV19 and TRBJ1-1; no clear D gene. The V gene lost 4 bases and the J gene lost 0 bases, with 18 bases spanning the gap. Germline V lookup: CDR1 LNHDA, CDR2 SQIVND (reference sequence). The CDR3 totals 17 residues.

The rearrangement joins TRBV7-2 to TRBJ1-5, with a possible D match to TRBD1 (5 bases). The V end was cut by 5 bases, the J end by 0 bases, with 17 bases between. The CDR3 contains 17 residues. Germline V gene data show CDR1 as SGHTA and CDR2 as FQGNSA. The CDR3: CASSPRAGRDSNQPQHF. CDR3 nucleotide sequence: TGTGCCAGCAGCCCCAGGGCCGGACGGGATAGCAATCAGCCCCAGCATTTT.